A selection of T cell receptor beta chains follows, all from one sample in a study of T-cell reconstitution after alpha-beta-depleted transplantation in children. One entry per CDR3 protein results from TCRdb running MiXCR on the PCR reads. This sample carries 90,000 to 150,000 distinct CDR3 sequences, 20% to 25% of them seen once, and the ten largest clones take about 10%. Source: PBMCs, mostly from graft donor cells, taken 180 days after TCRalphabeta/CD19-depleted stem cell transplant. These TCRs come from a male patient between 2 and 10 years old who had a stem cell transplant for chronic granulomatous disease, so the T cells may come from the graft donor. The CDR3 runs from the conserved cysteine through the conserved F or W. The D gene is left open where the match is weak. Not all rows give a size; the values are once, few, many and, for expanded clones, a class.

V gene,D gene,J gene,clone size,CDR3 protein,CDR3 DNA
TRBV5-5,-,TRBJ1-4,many,CASSLPVGKLFF,TGTGCCAGCAGCTTGCCAGTAGGAAAACTGTTTTTT
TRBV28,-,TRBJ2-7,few,CASSLGVFEQYF,TGTGCCAGCAGTTTAGGGGTTTTCGAGCAGTACTTC
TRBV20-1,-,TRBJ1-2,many,CSARAGVNGYTF,TGCAGTGCTAGAGCAGGGGTCAATGGCTACACCTTC
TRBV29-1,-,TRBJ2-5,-,CSWKRGQETQYF,TGCAGCTGGAAAAGGGGCCAAGAGACCCAGTACTTC
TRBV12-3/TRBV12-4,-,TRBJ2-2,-,CASSRLTKELFF,TGTGCCAGCAGTCGTTTAACAAAGGAGCTGTTTTTT
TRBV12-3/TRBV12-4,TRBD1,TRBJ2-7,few,CASSQGQGREQYF,TGTGCCAGCAGCCAGGGACAGGGGCGGGAGCAGTACTTC
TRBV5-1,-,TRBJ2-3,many,CASSLFSDTQYF,TGCGCCAGCAGCTTGTTTTCAGATACGCAGTATTTT
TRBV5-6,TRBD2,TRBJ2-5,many,CASSLVSGGEETQYF,TGTGCCAGCAGCTTGGTTAGCGGGGGGGAAGAGACCCAGTACTTC
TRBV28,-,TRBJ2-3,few,CASSPGSGADTQYF,TGTGCCAGCAGTCCCGGGTCTGGCGCAGATACGCAGTATTTT
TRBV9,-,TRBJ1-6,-,CASSVSPRSYNSPLHF,TGTGCCAGCAGCGTATCCCCCCGCTCCTATAATTCACCCCTCCACTTT
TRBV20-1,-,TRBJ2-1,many,CSAGQLAHYNEQFF,TGCAGTGCTGGCCAACTAGCTCACTACAATGAGCAGTTCTTC
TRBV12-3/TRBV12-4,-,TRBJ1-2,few,CASSAPGTGGYTF,TGTGCCAGCAGCGCACCAGGCACTGGGGGCTACACCTTC
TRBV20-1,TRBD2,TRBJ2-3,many,CSHGGGWNTDTQYF,TGCAGTCACGGGGGGGGGTGGAACACAGATACGCAGTATTTT
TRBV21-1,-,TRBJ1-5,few,CASNPAQGWNQPQHF,TGTGCCAGCAACCCAGCACAGGGATGGAATCAGCCCCAGCATTTT
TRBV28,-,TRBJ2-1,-,CASSPGTGPGLVPQFF,TGTGCCAGCAGTCCCGGGACAGGGCCGGGACTAGTACCGCAGTTCTTC
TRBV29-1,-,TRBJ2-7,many,CSVEKTGEQYF,TGCAGCGTTGAAAAGACAGGCGAGCAGTACTTC
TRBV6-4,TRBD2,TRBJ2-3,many,CASSDSTSGSTDTQYF,TGTGCCAGCAGTGACTCGACTAGCGGGAGCACAGATACGCAGTATTTT
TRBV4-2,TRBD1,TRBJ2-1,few,CASSSPQGGSYNEQFF,TGTGCCAGCAGCTCCCCACAGGGGGGCTCCTACAATGAGCAGTTCTTC
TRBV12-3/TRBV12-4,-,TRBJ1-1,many,CASSLRLGTEAFF,TGTGCCAGCAGCCTCCGTTTGGGCACTGAAGCTTTCTTT
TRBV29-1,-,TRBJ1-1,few,CSAQPGPKNTEAFF,TGCAGCGCCCAACCGGGCCCTAAGAACACTGAAGCTTTCTTT
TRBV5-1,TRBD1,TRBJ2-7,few,CASSVQGEVYEQYF,TGCGCCAGCAGCGTACAGGGGGAGGTCTACGAGCAGTACTTC
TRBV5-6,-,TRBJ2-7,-,CASSLSGQRRGTYEQYF,TGTGCCAGCAGCTTGTCTGGTCAAAGGCGGGGAACCTACGAGCAGTACTTC
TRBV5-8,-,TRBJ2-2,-,CASSLVAVTGELFF,TGTGCCAGCAGCTTGGTGGCTGTCACCGGGGAGCTGTTTTTT